This T cell receptor (beta chain) was documented in a study of early T cells in non-severe SARS-CoV-2 infection. The CDR3 contains 16 residues. Germline CDR1 is MDHEN and CDR2 is SYDVKM. This clonotype was picked up many times. Unique molecular identifiers were attached to individual cDNA molecules. TCRdb analysed the 5' RACE reads with MiXCR anew, one entry per CDR3 protein. This table holds more than 35,000 distinct CDR3 sequences, around 4% found once. The sample taken for sequencing was whole blood. The TCR comes from an adult who was a healthcare worker with PCR-confirmed SARS-CoV-2 infection or an uninfected control (not recorded which). V is TRBV28 and J is TRBJ2-2, with 14 bases aligning to TRBD2. CDR3 amino acids: CVSGLAGGPNTGELFF. The DNA of the CDR3 is TGTGTCTCTGGACTAGCGGGAGGCCCGAACACCGGGGAGCTGTTTTTT.